This TCR beta chain was identified in a study of CD8 T cells in ankylosing spondylitis. Germline V gene data show CDR1 as SGDLS and CDR2 as YYNGEE. CDR3 length: 13 residues. V dropped 0 bases and J dropped 6 bases, with 10 bases sitting between them. One entry per CDR3 protein results from TCRdb running MiXCR on the 5' RACE reads. The sample consists of about 5,700 distinct CDR3 sequences, around 2.3% of them appearing once. There are many counts of this clonotype. The sequenced material came from blood, either unsorted or a sorted T cell fraction (not recorded which). The sequence was collected from a male donor with ankylosing spondylitis or in good health (not recorded which). The chain uses TRBV9 and TRBJ2-7; D gene ambiguous. The CDR3 loop reads CASSVGSGLEQYF. In DNA, the CDR3 is TGTGCCAGCAGCGTAGGATCTGGTCTCGAGCAGTACTTC.